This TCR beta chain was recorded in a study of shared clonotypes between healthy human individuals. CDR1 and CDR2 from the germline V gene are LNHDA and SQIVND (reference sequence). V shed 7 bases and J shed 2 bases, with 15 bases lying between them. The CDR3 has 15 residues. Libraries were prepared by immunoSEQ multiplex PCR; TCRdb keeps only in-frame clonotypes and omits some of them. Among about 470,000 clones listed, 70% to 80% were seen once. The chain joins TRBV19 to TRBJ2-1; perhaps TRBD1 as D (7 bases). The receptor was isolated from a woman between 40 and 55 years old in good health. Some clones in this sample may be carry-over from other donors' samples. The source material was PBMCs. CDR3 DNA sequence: TGTGCCAGTACTTGGGGGGACAGCACCTACAATGAGCAGTTCTTC. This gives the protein CASTWGDSTYNEQFF.